The 32 T cell receptor beta chains listed next were all sequenced from one sample in a study of blood T cell repertoires in COVID-19 (dated by TCRdb to 2020 to 2021). Library preparation used the immunoSEQ multiplex PCR assay. Entries here come from immuneACCESS through TCRdb and include only in-frame sequences with V and J called. Some clones fail to appear in such tables; in the studies checked, an unresolved V gene covers under half of the shortfall, and the cause of the remainder is unknown. The sample table lists 200,000 to 300,000 clones, 70% to 90% of them with a count of one. Roughly 3.5% of the sample is taken by the ten largest. The specimen sequenced was PBMCs or T cells enriched from blood (not recorded which). These receptors were collected from a woman aged 40 to 50 with acute COVID-19.

V is TRBV5-5 and J is TRBJ2-3, with D possibly matching TRBD2 (6 bases). The CDR3 length is 15 residues. Germline CDR1 is SGHKS and CDR2 is YYEKEE (reference sequence). V lost 4 bases and J 3 bases, leaving 15 bases between the germline ends. CDR3 nucleotides: TGTGCCAGCAGCAGTACGGGAGTCGGTACAGATACGCAGTATTTT. Residues: CASSSTGVGTDTQYF.

This chain uses TRBV28 with TRBJ2-7, with 8 bases lining up with TRBD2. Looked up from germline, CDR1 is MDHEN and CDR2 is SYDVKM. The CDR3 covers 15 residues. V lost 7 bases and J lost 7; bases outside the gene matches: 15. The chain's CDR3 is CASTGPGLGPWEQYF. CDR3 DNA: TGTGCCAGCACCGGGCCGGGACTAGGTCCTTGGGAGCAGTACTTC.

V and J are TRBV5-1 and TRBJ2-7; 7 positions match TRBD2. The V segment lost 0 bases and the J segment 4 bases; nucleotides outside the gene matches: 4. Germline values: CDR1 SGHRS, CDR2 YFSETQ. CDR3 size: 14 residues. The DNA of the CDR3 is TGCGCCAGCAGCTTGGCTGAAGCGGGGTACGAGCAGTACTTC. This sequence encodes CASSLAEAGYEQYF.

The V call is TRBV6-4, the J call TRBJ2-6; TRBD1 might be the D (5 bases). V was trimmed by 6 bases and J by 1 base, leaving 7 bases between them. This CDR3 has 14 residues. Looked up from germline, CDR1 is MRHNA and CDR2 is SNTAGT. The CDR3, as DNA: TGTGCCAGCAGCGCAGGGTCTGGGGCCAACGTCCTGACTTTC. Residues: CASSAGSGANVLTF.

The rearrangement links TRBV5-5 to TRBJ1-5; D not resolved. The germline V and J ends were trimmed by 0 bases and 3 bases, with 10 bases remaining between them. CDR1 SGHKS and CDR2 YYEKEE come from the germline V gene (reference sequence). CDR3 length equals 15 residues. The CDR3 coding sequence is TGTGCCAGCAGCTTGGGCCCAGGCAACAATCAGCCCCAGCATTTT. Encoded protein: CASSLGPGNNQPQHF.

Here the CDR3 DNA reads TGTGCCAGCAGCTCAGAGGGCGGGAGGCTCACAGATACGCAGTATTTT. Translation gives CASSSEGGRLTDTQYF. The V gene is TRBV11-1, the J gene TRBJ2-3, with TRBD2 matching 8 bases. CDR1 and CDR2 (germline): SGHAT, FQDESV (reference sequence). J was trimmed by 2 bases and V by 4 bases; bases with no gene match: 8. The CDR3 runs to 16 residues.

The genes are TRBV11-1 and TRBJ1-6, with a possible D match to TRBD1 (6 bases). The CDR3 has 14 residues. The germline V and J ends were trimmed by 4 bases and 6 bases, with 10 bases remaining between them. Germline values: CDR1 SGHAT, CDR2 FQDESV (reference sequence). CDR3 sequence (DNA): TGTGCCAGCAGCTCCCGGGACACTAATTCACCCCTCCACTTT. Protein sequence: CASSSRDTNSPLHF.

J is TRBJ1-5 and V is TRBV18; D gene uncertain. Trimming pared 0 bases from V and 0 bases from J, leaving 6 bases between. The CDR3 contains 15 residues. The V gene's germline CDR1 is KGHSH and CDR2 LQKENI. The CDR3 region is CASSPPGLSNQPQHF. Here the CDR3 DNA reads TGTGCCAGCTCACCACCGGGCCTTAGCAATCAGCCCCAGCATTTT.

This chain joins TRBV13 and TRBJ2-1, with 8 nucleotides matching TRBD2. Unmatched junction bases numbered 5, after V lost 4 bases and J lost 6 bases. The germline CDR1 and CDR2 sequences are PRHDT and FYEKMQ (reference sequence). This CDR3 comprises 14 residues. As DNA, the CDR3 is TGTGCCAGCAGCTCTAGCCGGGAGGGCAATGAGCAGTTCTTC. The encoded protein is CASSSSREGNEQFF.

This chain connects TRBV29-1 to TRBJ2-7, with 9 bases that match TRBD2. Germline V CDR1 and CDR2: SQVTM, ANQGSEA. Losses at the gene ends were 7 bases for V and 2 bases for J; bases not matched to a gene: 9. The CDR3 is made up of 14 amino acids. CDR3 coding DNA: TGCAGCGCCAAGACTAGCGGTTCAACCTACGAGCAGTACTTC. It is translated as CSAKTSGSTYEQYF.

The chain has TRBV19 and TRBJ2-1; 12 nucleotides match TRBD2. Trimming removed 3 bases from V and 9 bases from J; junction bases left unmatched: 9. The germline V gene encodes CDR1 LNHDA and CDR2 SQIVND (reference sequence). CDR3 size: 16 residues. CDR3 sequence reads: CASSISLAGGPGEQFF. In DNA, the CDR3 is TGTGCCAGTAGTATCTCGCTAGCGGGAGGGCCAGGTGAGCAGTTCTTC.

The chain employs TRBV6-1 and TRBJ2-3, with a possible D match to TRBD2 (6 bases). Germline assignment: CDR1 MNHNS and CDR2 SASEGT. V was pared by 3 bases and J by 2 bases, with 9 bases between. This CDR3 spans 14 amino acids. The CDR3 DNA sequence: TGTGCCAGCAGTGAGGGAGGAGTCACAGATACGCAGTATTTT. Encoded protein: CASSEGGVTDTQYF.

The chain is built from TRBV7-9 and TRBJ1-1; D unclear. Germline V lookup: CDR1 SEHNR, CDR2 FQNEAQ (reference sequence). The CDR3 is made up of 16 amino acids. The V gene lost 5 bases and the J gene lost 0 bases, with 16 bases spanning the gap. The CDR3 bases are TGTGCCAGCAGCCCGTCCGGTGAGGTGGTGAACACTGAAGCTTTCTTT. Residues: CASSPSGEVVNTEAFF.

The rearrangement links TRBV15 to TRBJ2-3, with D perhaps matching TRBD2 (6 bases). Germline CDR1 is LNHNV and CDR2 is YYDKDF (reference sequence). Trimming shortened V by 0 bases and J by 6 bases, and 10 bases separated the two germline ends. The CDR3 loop spans 14 amino acids. CDR3 loop: CATSREGGGDTQYF. CDR3 nucleotides: TGTGCCACCAGCAGAGAAGGAGGAGGGGATACGCAGTATTTT.

The chain links TRBV29-1 to TRBJ2-1; D perhaps matches TRBD2 (6 bases). V shed 3 bases and J shed 5 bases, with 14 bases lying between them. Germline assignment: CDR1 SQVTM and CDR2 ANQGSEA. The CDR3 runs 14 residues. CDR3 in amino acids: CSVEFREWDNEQFF. The DNA of the CDR3 is TGCAGCGTTGAGTTTCGGGAGTGGGACAATGAGCAGTTCTTC.

The V gene is TRBV3-1 (or the pseudogene TRBV3-2), the J gene TRBJ1-3; 8 bases agree with TRBD1. With V trimmed by 3 bases and J by 0 bases, 4 bases remained unmatched. CDR3 size: 16 residues. Germline values: CDR1 LGHDT, CDR2 YNNKEL (reference sequence). For the CDR3, the DNA is TGTGCCAGCAGCCAGGGACAGGACCACTCTGGAAACACCATATATTTT. Residues: CASSQGQDHSGNTIYF.

Of note for this clone: Other DNA sequences in the same sample also yield this CDR3. The chain carries TRBV19 and TRBJ2-7; maybe TRBD2 (6 bases). CDR1 is LNHDA, CDR2 SQIVND, per germline (reference sequence). V lost 4 bases and J 3 bases, leaving 7 bases between the germline ends. The CDR3 runs to 12 residues. The CDR3 nucleotides are TGTGCCAGTAGTAGGGGAGGCTACGAGCAGTACTTC. This sequence encodes CASSRGGYEQYF. Full variable domain (remainder filled in from reference TRBV19 and TRBJ2-7): DGGITQSPKYLFRKEGQNVTLSCEQNLNHDAMYWYRQDPGQGLRLIYYSQIVNDFQKGDIAEGYSVSREKKESFPLTVTSAQKNPTAFYLCASSRGGYEQYFGPGTRLTVT.

The chain combines TRBV15 with TRBJ2-7; 9 positions agree with TRBD2. There are 14 residues in the CDR3. Losses at the gene ends were 2 bases for V and 5 bases for J; bases not matched to a gene: 4. Germline V gene sequence: CDR1 LNHNV, CDR2 YYDKDF (reference sequence). Written as DNA, the CDR3 is TGTGCCACCAGCAGACTAGCGGGATCAGACGAGCAGTACTTC. Translating it yields CATSRLAGSDEQYF.

The V and J genes are TRBV21-1 and TRBJ2-4; TRBD2 reflects the table's D call only, with no check against the DNA. TRBV21-1 counts as a pseudogene. The CDR3 has 17 amino acids. The chain's CDR3 is CASREAGGTLAKNIQYF. DNA of the CDR3: TGTGCCAGCAGGGAGGCGGGGGGGACGCTAGCCAAAAACATTCAGTACTTC.

This chain links TRBV6-2 or TRBV6-3 with TRBJ2-3; 8 bases match TRBD2. CDR1 MNHEY and CDR2 SVGEGT come from the germline V gene. After removal of 5 bases from V and 2 bases from J, the junction contained 3 bases not matched to a gene. The CDR3 is made up of 14 amino acids. The CDR3 sequence: CASSPLAATDTQYF. CDR3 sequence (DNA): TGTGCCAGCAGTCCACTAGCGGCCACAGATACGCAGTATTTT.

The rearrangement links TRBV5-5 to TRBJ1-4; possibly TRBD1 for D (5 bases). Trimming shortened V by 5 bases and J by 10 bases, and 15 bases separated the two germline ends. Germline CDR1 and CDR2: SGHKS and YYEKEE (reference sequence). This CDR3 has 13 amino acids. CDR3: CASRPTDSAKLFF. The CDR3 DNA follows: TGTGCCAGCAGACCCACAGACAGCGCAAAACTGTTTTTT.

The chain employs TRBV5-1 and TRBJ2-3, with D perhaps TRBD1 (5 bases). CDR1 is SGHRS, CDR2 YFSETQ, per germline. The CDR3 covers 14 residues. Trimming removed 2 bases from V and 2 bases from J, with 9 bases in between. CDR3: CASSFTTDTDTQYF. In nucleotides, the CDR3 is TGCGCCAGCAGCTTTACGACAGACACAGATACGCAGTATTTT.

This rearrangement joins TRBV24-1 to TRBJ2-1; TRBD1 matches at 10 bases. CDR1 is KGHDR, CDR2 SFDVKD, per germline. The CDR3 is 15 residues long. V was pared by 3 bases and J by 2 bases, with 0 bases of the junction left unmatched. The CDR3 DNA sequence: TGTGCCACCAGTGATGGACAGGGGGCCTACAATGAGCAGTTCTTC. This translates into CATSDGQGAYNEQFF.

V usage is TRBV7-2 and J usage is TRBJ2-7, with D possibly being TRBD1 (6 bases). CDR3 length: 14 amino acids. Trimming stripped 5 bases from V and 3 bases from J, with 14 bases between. Germline V gives CDR1 SGHTA, CDR2 FQGNSA. The CDR3 region has the DNA TGTGCCAGCAGCCTGGGGGCGGAATACTACGAGCAGTACTTC. Translation: CASSLGAEYYEQYF.

The chain is built from TRBV5-6 and TRBJ1-5; 7 positions agree with TRBD1. The CDR3 is 12 residues long. Per the germline V gene, CDR1 is SGHDT and CDR2 is YYEEEE. V lost 4 bases to trimming and J lost 11 bases; unmatched junction nucleotides: 6. For the CDR3, the DNA is TGTGCCAGCAGCGCAGGGGGTGAGGCCCAGCATTTT. Its translation: CASSAGGEAQHF.

The rearrangement joins TRBV19 to TRBJ1-4; 9 bases line up with TRBD1. This CDR3 is built from 14 residues. Germline-derived CDR1 and CDR2 are LNHDA and SQIVND (reference sequence). The V segment lost 9 bases and the J segment 5 bases; nucleotides outside the gene matches: 7. CDR3 in amino acids: CARNKQGANEKLFF. CDR3 DNA: TGTGCCAGGAATAAACAGGGGGCGAATGAAAAACTGTTTTTT.

The J gene is TRBJ2-2, the V gene TRBV27, with unresolved D. The CDR3 loop spans 14 amino acids. Trimming shortened V by 5 bases and J by 0 bases, and 7 bases separated the two germline ends. In germline, CDR1 is MNHEY, CDR2 SMNVEV (reference sequence). Here the CDR3 DNA reads TGTGCCAGCAGTCGGGTTTCGAACACCGGGGAGCTGTTTTTT. The encoded protein is CASSRVSNTGELFF.

The chain has TRBV10-2 and TRBJ2-2; D call uncertain. Trimming took off 11 bases at V and 1 base at J, with 11 bases between the two ends. The CDR3 covers 13 residues. Germline V gene lookup returns CDR1 WSHSY and CDR2 SAAADI. CDR3 region: CAGRSMNTGELFF. The CDR3 DNA follows: TGCGCCGGGCGAAGCATGAACACCGGGGAGCTGTTTTTT.

The rearrangement uses TRBV6-5 and TRBJ1-2; 8 bases align to TRBD1. Germline V gene sequence: CDR1 MNHEY, CDR2 SVGAGI. Unmatched junction bases numbered 6, after V lost 5 bases and J lost 4 bases. The CDR3 loop spans 14 amino acids. The CDR3 region has the DNA TGTGCCAGCAGTAGGGGGACAGGCACCTATGGCTACACCTTC. Amino acid sequence: CASSRGTGTYGYTF.

In this sample, this clone turned up a few times. The V gene is TRBV29-1, the J gene TRBJ1-4; D ambiguous. Per the germline V gene, CDR1 is SQVTM and CDR2 is ANQGSEA. V lost 4 bases and J 0 bases, leaving 9 bases between the germline ends. There are 14 residues in the CDR3. CDR3 in DNA: TGCAGCGTTGGTCAGATCGCAACTAATGAAAAACTGTTTTTT. This encodes CSVGQIATNEKLFF.

The chain joins TRBV2 to TRBJ2-4; 9 positions match TRBD1. The CDR3 contains 17 residues. Per germline, CDR1 SNHLY and CDR2 FYNNEI. The V and J ends lost 8 bases and 1 base, in that order; junction bases with no gene match: 12. This CDR3 is CASQTGGLTSAKNIQYF. The CDR3 DNA sequence: TGTGCCAGCCAGACAGGGGGGCTGACTTCTGCCAAAAACATTCAGTACTTC.

The chain is built from TRBV24-1 and TRBJ2-2, with 9 bases fitting TRBD1. The germline CDR1 and CDR2 sequences are KGHDR and SFDVKD. The CDR3 runs to 16 residues. J was trimmed by 6 bases and V by 7 bases; bases with no gene match: 11. The CDR3 loop is CATSETGTGFSGELFF. CDR3 nucleotide sequence: TGTGCCACCAGCGAGACCGGGACAGGGTTTTCCGGGGAGCTGTTTTTT.